Each of the 18 T cell receptor beta chains below was sequenced from the same sample in a study of shared clonotypes between healthy human individuals. TCRdb's copy holds only in-frame clones and misses some; the assay was immunoSEQ multiplex PCR. The sample consists of fewer than 2.5 million clones, more than 85% of them appearing once. The sample was naive CD4+ T cells from PBMCs. The subset here: CD45RA+ positively selected. These receptors originate from a man in his late teens or twenties in good health. Some clones in this sample may be carry-over from other donors' samples.

This clone showed up just once. V and J are TRBV6-1 and TRBJ2-7; a weak D match, TRBD2 (5 bases). The ends were cut back, 4 bases at V and 3 bases at J, with 13 bases in the middle. CDR1 and CDR2 (germline): MNHNS, SASEGT. CDR3 size: 14 residues. The CDR3 sequence is CASSAIPGDYEQYF. CDR3 bases: TGTGCCAGCAGTGCTATCCCCGGGGACTACGAGCAGTACTTC.

This chain connects TRBV5-1 to TRBJ1-2; D unresolved. The CDR3 covers 13 residues. The V and J ends lost 4 bases and 1 base respectively, with 8 bases between them. Germline V CDR1 and CDR2: SGHRS, YFSETQ. CDR3 region: CASSPGVNYGYTF. CDR3 bases: TGCGCCAGCAGCCCCGGTGTTAACTATGGCTACACCTTC.

This chain uses TRBV7-2 with TRBJ2-7; TRBD2 matches at 11 bases. The V gene end was trimmed by 5 bases and the J gene end by 3 bases; junction bases not matched to a gene: 15. CDR3 size: 18 residues. CDR1 and CDR2 from the germline V gene are SGHTA and FQGNSA. The CDR3 protein is CASSRRSGLAGEYYEQYF. CDR3 sequence (DNA): TGTGCCAGCAGCCGCAGGTCAGGACTAGCGGGTGAATACTACGAGCAGTACTTC.

This clone was counted a few times. The V gene is TRBV4-1, the J gene TRBJ1-5, with D possibly matching TRBD1 (5 bases). CDR1 and CDR2 from the germline V gene are MGHRA and YSYEKL. The CDR3 contains 14 residues. V was clipped by 4 bases and J by 7 bases, with 14 bases between them. The CDR3 DNA reads as TGCGCCAGCAGCCGCTCTGGGGACCGGCAGCCCCAGCATTTT. This gives the protein CASSRSGDRQPQHF.

The V gene is TRBV19, the J gene TRBJ2-2; D remains unclear. This CDR3 has 15 residues. V shed 4 bases and J shed 0 bases, with 9 bases lying between them. Germline V gene data show CDR1 as LNHDA and CDR2 as SQIVND (reference sequence). CDR3 DNA: TGTGCCAGTAGTACCCGGGTCCCGAACACCGGGGAGCTGTTTTTT. It specifies CASSTRVPNTGELFF.

Of note for this clone: Other DNA sequences within the sample encode an identical CDR3. The rearrangement joins TRBV6-1 to TRBJ2-7; perhaps D is TRBD1 or TRBD2 (6 bases each). Per germline, CDR1 MNHNS and CDR2 SASEGT. This CDR3 contains 13 residues. With 2 bases removed from V and 6 bases from J, the gap between germline ends came to 11 bases. As DNA, the CDR3 is TGTGCCAGCAGTGAATACCCGGGGGCCGAGCAGTACTTC. Its translation is CASSEYPGAEQYF.

The rearrangement uses TRBV6-5 and TRBJ2-1, with 7 bases aligning to TRBD1. V dropped 2 bases and J dropped 9; count of bases not matched to a gene: 4. From germline, CDR1 is MNHEY and CDR2 SVGAGI. The length of the CDR3 is 13 residues. CDR3 loop: CASSYEAGGEQFF. The CDR3 nucleotides read TGTGCCAGCAGTTACGAGGCAGGGGGTGAGCAGTTCTTC.

The chain uses TRBV27 and TRBJ1-1; D possibly corresponds to TRBD1 (5 bases). The CDR3 totals 17 residues. Germline loops: CDR1 MNHEY, CDR2 SMNVEV (reference sequence). V gave up 1 base and J gave up 4 bases, with 19 bases separating them. The CDR3 bases are TGTGCCAGCAGTTTATTGGACTTCAGATCGGGGCCCACTGAAGCTTTCTTT. Protein: CASSLLDFRSGPTEAFF.

The chain links TRBV4-1 to TRBJ1-4; D is possibly TRBD1 (5 bases). The CDR3 is made up of 15 amino acids. V was shortened by 4 bases and J by 8 bases, with 17 bases between the two germline ends. From germline, CDR1 is MGHRA and CDR2 YSYEKL. The chain's CDR3 is CASSLLPGGGEKLFF. As DNA, the CDR3 is TGCGCCAGCAGCCTTCTCCCGGGGGGGGGAGAAAAACTGTTTTTT.

This clone was observed once. The chain employs TRBV28 and TRBJ2-4; 7 bases are shared with TRBD2. The V and J ends lost 6 bases and 0 bases, in that order; junction bases with no gene match: 5. The germline CDR1 and CDR2 sequences are MDHEN and SYDVKM. There are 15 residues in the CDR3. CDR3 DNA: TGTGCCAGCAGCCTAGCGGCACTAGCCAAAAACATTCAGTACTTC. Protein: CASSLAALAKNIQYF.

V usage is TRBV18 and J usage is TRBJ2-7; 9 nucleotides agree with TRBD2. In germline, CDR1 is KGHSH, CDR2 LQKENI. The ends lost 3 bases at V and 3 bases at J; junction bases unmatched: 6. The CDR3 has 15 amino acids. CDR3 protein: CASSPDSGRNYEQYF. CDR3 sequence (DNA): TGTGCCAGCTCACCGGATAGCGGGAGAAACTACGAGCAGTACTTC. The full variable domain, in which reference TRBV18 and TRBJ2-7 provide the parts outside the CDR3, is NAGVMQNPRHLVRRRGQEARLRCSPMKGHSHVYWYRQLPEEGLKFMVYLQKENIIDESGMPKERFSAEFPKEGPSILRIQQVVRGDSAAYFCASSPDSGRNYEQYFGPGTRLTVT.

The rearrangement joins TRBV6-5 to TRBJ2-7; weak D call: TRBD2 (5 bases). The length of the CDR3 is 14 residues. The V and J ends lost 5 bases and 3 bases respectively, with 14 bases between them. The germline V gene has CDR1 MNHEY and CDR2 SVGAGI. The CDR3 sequence is CASSLTSAGYEQYF. CDR3 DNA: TGTGCCAGCAGTCTGACCTCCGCGGGCTACGAGCAGTACTTC.

The chain joins TRBV10-1 to TRBJ2-2; D is possibly TRBD1 (5 bases). The germline V gene encodes CDR1 WNHNN and CDR2 SYGVQD (reference sequence). The CDR3 is 17 residues long. The V end was cut by 4 bases, the J end by 5 bases, with 20 bases between. In DNA, the CDR3 is TGCGCCAGCAGTGGGCCTACAGGAAAAGGTAATACCGGGGAGCTGTTTTTT. Translation gives CASSGPTGKGNTGELFF.

The V gene is TRBV13, the J gene TRBJ1-3; no definite D call. CDR1 is PRHDT and CDR2 is FYEKMQ in the germline V gene (reference sequence). The V end lost 8 bases, the J end lost 0 bases, and 8 bases lay between the germline ends. CDR3 length equals 13 residues. CDR3 nucleotides: TGTGCCAGCTCCCAGGTCTCTGGAAACACCATATATTTT. Its protein product is CASSQVSGNTIYF.

The V call is TRBV11-3, the J call TRBJ2-1, with TRBD2 matching 11 bases. Germline values: CDR1 SGHNT, CDR2 YENEEA. The trim removed 5 bases at V and 4 bases at J, leaving 7 bases unmatched. This CDR3 has 16 residues. CDR3 bases: TGTGCCAGCAGCCTAGGGACTAGCGGACAATACAATGAGCAGTTCTTC. Translated, it gives CASSLGTSGQYNEQFF.

This chain connects TRBV5-1 to TRBJ1-3; a weak D match, TRBD1 (5 bases). V was trimmed by 5 bases and J by 0 bases, leaving 12 bases between them. The CDR3 loop spans 15 amino acids. Germline-derived CDR1 and CDR2 are SGHRS and YFSETQ. This chain's CDR3 is CASRVGASSGNTIYF. The CDR3 DNA follows: TGCGCCAGCAGGGTCGGGGCAAGCTCTGGAAACACCATATATTTT.

The rearrangement links TRBV5-1 to TRBJ1-4; D remains unclear. This CDR3 is built from 17 residues. Germline-derived CDR1 and CDR2 are SGHRS and YFSETQ. Between the trimmed V and J ends, which lost 3 bases and 3 bases, there was a span of 18 bases. The DNA of the CDR3 is TGCGCCAGCAGCTCCCCTGGTCTTGGGCCCTCTAATGAAAAACTGTTTTTT. It codes for CASSSPGLGPSNEKLFF.

J is TRBJ2-1 and V is TRBV19; D gene ambiguous. CDR3 size: 13 residues. Germline V lookup: CDR1 LNHDA, CDR2 SQIVND (reference sequence). Trimming cost V 4 bases and J 0 bases, with 4 bases left between them. CDR3 sequence: CASSTHSYNEQFF. CDR3 DNA: TGTGCCAGTAGTACTCACTCCTACAATGAGCAGTTCTTC. The variable domain in full, completed from reference TRBV19 and TRBJ2-1, reads DGGITQSPKYLFRKEGQNVTLSCEQNLNHDAMYWYRQDPGQGLRLIYYSQIVNDFQKGDIAEGYSVSREKKESFPLTVTSAQKNPTAFYLCASSTHSYNEQFFGPGTRLTVL.